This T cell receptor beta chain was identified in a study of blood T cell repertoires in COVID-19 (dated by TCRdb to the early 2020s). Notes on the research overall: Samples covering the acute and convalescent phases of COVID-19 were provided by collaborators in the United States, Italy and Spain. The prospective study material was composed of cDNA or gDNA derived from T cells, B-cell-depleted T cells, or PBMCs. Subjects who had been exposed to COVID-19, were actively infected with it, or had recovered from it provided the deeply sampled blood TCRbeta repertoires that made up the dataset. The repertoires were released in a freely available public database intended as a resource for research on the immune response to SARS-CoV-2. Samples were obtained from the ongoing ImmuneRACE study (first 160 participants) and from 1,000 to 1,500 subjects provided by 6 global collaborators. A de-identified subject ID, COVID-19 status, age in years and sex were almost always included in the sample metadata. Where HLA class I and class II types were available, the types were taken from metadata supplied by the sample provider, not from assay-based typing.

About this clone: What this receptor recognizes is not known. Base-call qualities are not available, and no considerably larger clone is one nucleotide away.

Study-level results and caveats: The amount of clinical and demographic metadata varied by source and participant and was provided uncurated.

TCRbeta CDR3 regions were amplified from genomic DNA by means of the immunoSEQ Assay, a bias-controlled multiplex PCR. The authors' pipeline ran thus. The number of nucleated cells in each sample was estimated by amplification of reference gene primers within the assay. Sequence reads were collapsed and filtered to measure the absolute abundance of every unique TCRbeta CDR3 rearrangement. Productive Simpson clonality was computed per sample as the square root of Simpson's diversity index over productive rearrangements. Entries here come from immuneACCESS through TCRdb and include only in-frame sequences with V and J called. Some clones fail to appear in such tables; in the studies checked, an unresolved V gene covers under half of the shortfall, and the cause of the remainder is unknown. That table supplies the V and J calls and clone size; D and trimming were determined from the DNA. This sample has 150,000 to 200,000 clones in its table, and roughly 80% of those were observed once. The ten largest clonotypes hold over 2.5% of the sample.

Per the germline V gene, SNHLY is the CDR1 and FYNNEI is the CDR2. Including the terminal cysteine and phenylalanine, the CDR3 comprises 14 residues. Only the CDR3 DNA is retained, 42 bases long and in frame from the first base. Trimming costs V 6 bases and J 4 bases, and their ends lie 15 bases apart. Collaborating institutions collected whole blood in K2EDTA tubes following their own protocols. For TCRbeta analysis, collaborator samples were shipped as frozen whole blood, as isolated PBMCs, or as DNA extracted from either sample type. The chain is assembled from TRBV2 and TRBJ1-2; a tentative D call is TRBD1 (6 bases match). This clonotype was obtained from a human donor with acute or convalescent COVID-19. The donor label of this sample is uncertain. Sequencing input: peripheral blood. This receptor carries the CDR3 CASRTGGQGYGYTF. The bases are TGTGCCAGCAGGACGGGGGGGCAGGGCTATGGCTACACCTTC.